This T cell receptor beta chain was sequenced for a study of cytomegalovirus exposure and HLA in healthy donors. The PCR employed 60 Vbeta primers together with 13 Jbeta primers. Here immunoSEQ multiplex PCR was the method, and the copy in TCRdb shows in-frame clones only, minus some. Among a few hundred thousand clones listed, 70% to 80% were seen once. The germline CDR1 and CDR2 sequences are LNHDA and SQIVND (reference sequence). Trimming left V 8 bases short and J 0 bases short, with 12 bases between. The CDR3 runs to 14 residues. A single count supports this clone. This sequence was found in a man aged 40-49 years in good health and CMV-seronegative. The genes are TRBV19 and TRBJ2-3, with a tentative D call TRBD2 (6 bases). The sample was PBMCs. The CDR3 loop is CASRKDYSTDTQYF. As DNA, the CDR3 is TGTGCCAGTCGAAAGGACTACAGCACAGATACGCAGTATTTT.